The T cell receptor (beta chain) described here comes from a study of T cell clones after liver transplantation. Repertoires were generated with immunoSEQ multiplex PCR, while TCRdb's copy carries only in-frame clones and drops some. This table has 55,000 to 75,000 clones, about 70% appearing once. CDR1 is MNHEY, CDR2 SVGAGI, per germline. The CDR3 length is 13 residues. Deletions cut 6 bases from V and 1 base from J, with 9 bases between. The receptor was derived from a human patient who received a liver transplant. Some T cells may possibly be graft donor cells. Sample: CD4+ T cells from blood, taken at the roughly 15-month timepoint. The rearrangement joins TRBV6-5 to TRBJ1-1; TRBD1 is a possible D gene (6 bases). This CDR3 is CASSQDRNTEAFF. The CDR3 region has the DNA TGTGCCAGCAGCCAGGACAGGAACACTGAAGCTTTCTTT.